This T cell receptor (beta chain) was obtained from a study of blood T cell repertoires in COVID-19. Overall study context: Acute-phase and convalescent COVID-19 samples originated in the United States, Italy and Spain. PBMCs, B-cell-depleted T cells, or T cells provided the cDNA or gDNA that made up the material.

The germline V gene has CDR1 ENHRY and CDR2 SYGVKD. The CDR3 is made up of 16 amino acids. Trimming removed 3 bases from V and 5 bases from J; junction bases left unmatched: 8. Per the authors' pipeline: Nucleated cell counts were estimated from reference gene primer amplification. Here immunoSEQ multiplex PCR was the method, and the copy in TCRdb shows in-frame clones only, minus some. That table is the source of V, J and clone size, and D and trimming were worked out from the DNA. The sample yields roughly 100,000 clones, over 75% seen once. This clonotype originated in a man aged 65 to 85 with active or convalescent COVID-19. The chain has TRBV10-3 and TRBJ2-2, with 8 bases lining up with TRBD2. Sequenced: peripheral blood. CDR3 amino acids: CAISEPSGRGTGELFF. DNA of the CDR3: TGTGCCATCAGTGAACCCAGCGGGAGAGGTACCGGGGAGCTGTTTTTT.